A single sample gave rise to the 16 T cell receptor beta chains below, sequenced in a study of CD8+CD57+ T cells in acquired aplastic anemia. TCR beta VDJ and CDR3 profiling used genomic DNA as template. In TCRdb, the reads were re-called with MiXCR into one record per CDR3 protein. The data contain hundreds of thousands of distinct CDR3 sequences, roughly 64% of them seen just once; the ten biggest clones take up 4%. Specimen: sorted CD4+, CD8+, or CD8+CD57+ T cells (not recorded which) from PBMCs. These receptors came from a human donor in good health, serving as a control.

V is TRBV29-1 and J is TRBJ2-7; 7 nucleotides line up with TRBD1. The CDR3 spans 13 residues. The ends lost 4 bases at V and 4 bases at J; junction bases unmatched: 7. Germline CDR1 is SQVTM and CDR2 is ANQGSEA. CDR3 loop: CSVGQGRGYEQYF. The CDR3 region has the DNA TGCAGCGTTGGACAGGGAAGAGGGTACGAGCAGTACTTC.

This clonotype was counted a single time. The rearrangement uses TRBV20-1 and TRBJ1-1; no clear D gene. Germline lookup yields CDR1 DFQATT and CDR2 SNEGSKA (reference sequence). V dropped 1 base and J dropped 0 bases, with 9 bases sitting between them. The CDR3 covers 14 residues. DNA of the CDR3: TGCAGTGCTAGAGGCGACGGGTTGAACACTGAAGCTTTCTTT. Its translation is CSARGDGLNTEAFF.

This clonotype was seen a single time. The chain recombines TRBV20-1 with TRBJ2-7; TRBD2 might be the D (6 bases). V lost 0 bases and J 3 bases, leaving 15 bases between the germline ends. The CDR3 spans 15 residues. Looked up from germline, CDR1 is DFQATT and CDR2 is SNEGSKA (reference sequence). The CDR3 nucleotides read TGCAGTGCTAGAGATCTAGGGACTGAAGTCTACGAGCAGTACTTC. Its translation: CSARDLGTEVYEQYF.

Notes on this clonotype: Germline and junction disagree at one end, which may indicate a read error. The V call is TRBV2, the J call TRBJ1-2; TRBD1 agrees at 7 bases. Germline CDR1 reads SNHLY; CDR2 reads FYNNEI. This CDR3 has 16 amino acids. The CDR3: CASSLMGRQGTYGYTF. The CDR3 DNA is TGCGCCAGCAGCCTAATGGGGAGACAGGGCACCTACGGCTACACCTTC.

Regarding this clonotype: Without the conserved terminal phenylalanine or tryptophan, this CDR3 likely stems from a read error. It is unclear where the CDR3 begins or ends on the DNA, so no DNA is shown, and the CDR3 is as TCRdb lists it. The chain has TRBV19 and TRBJ2-2. The germline CDR1 and CDR2 sequences are LNHDA and SQIVND (reference sequence). With termini counted, the CDR3 has 14 amino acids. CDR3 amino acids: CASSVSRNTGELRA.

This clonotype showed up many times. The chain combines TRBV10-3 with TRBJ2-1, with 12 bases that match TRBD2. The length of the CDR3 is 15 residues. The V and J ends lost 6 bases and 5 bases, in that order; junction bases with no gene match: 5. The germline V gene encodes CDR1 ENHRY and CDR2 SYGVKD. CDR3 DNA sequence: TGTGCCATCAGGTCTAGCGGGGGGGGAGACAATGAGCAGTTCTTC. It encodes CAIRSSGGGDNEQFF.

With respect to this clonotype: In this CDR3 the conserved last residue, phenylalanine or tryptophan, is missing, so a read error is likely. The chain has TRBV2 and TRBJ1-5; D perhaps matches TRBD1 (6 bases). This CDR3 is 14 amino acids long. Trimming took off 2 bases at V and 6 bases at J, with 11 bases between the two ends. CDR1 and CDR2 (germline): SNHLY, FYNNEI. Here the CDR3 reads CASSETGNIQPQHG. The CDR3 DNA reads as TGTGCCAGCAGTGAAACAGGGAATATTCAGCCCCAGCATGGT.

Worth noting for this clonotype: The CDR3 ends on some other residue instead of the conserved phenylalanine or tryptophan, so this is likely a read error. No DNA is shown, since the ends of the CDR3 on it are uncertain; the CDR3 is the one TCRdb lists. The chain recombines TRBV7-2 with TRBJ1-4. Germline V gives CDR1 SGHTA, CDR2 FQGNSA. The CDR3 adds up to 13 amino acids, both ends counted. The CDR3 sequence: CASSLICYLEQSL.

The V call is TRBV20-1, the J call TRBJ1-1; unclear D gene. Germline values: CDR1 DFQATT, CDR2 SNEGSKA (reference sequence). The CDR3 has 13 amino acids. CDR3 amino acids: CSAHQRDFDQAFF. The CDR3 DNA reads TGCAGCGCCCACCAGAGGGATTTCGATCAAGCTTTCTTT.

This clonotype was detected ten times or more. The J gene is TRBJ1-1, the V gene TRBV19; D uncertain. V shed 8 bases and J shed 1 base, with 8 bases lying between them. The CDR3 is 12 residues long. Germline CDR1 LNHDA, CDR2 SQIVND (reference sequence). The CDR3 DNA reads TGTGCCAGTGCCGGACGGAACACTGAAGCTTTCTTT. Encoded protein: CASAGRNTEAFF. The whole variable domain, remainder taken from reference TRBV19 and TRBJ1-1, is DGGITQSPKYLFRKEGQNVTLSCEQNLNHDAMYWYRQDPGQGLRLIYYSQIVNDFQKGDIAEGYSVSREKKESFPLTVTSAQKNPTAFYLCASAGRNTEAFFGQGTRLTVV.

In the case of this clonotype: At one end, the junction sequence differs from germline, possibly due to a read error. The V and J genes are TRBV5-5 and TRBJ2-7; no firm D call. The CDR3 consists of 10 residues. Germline lookup yields CDR1 SGHKS and CDR2 YYEKEE (reference sequence). The chain's CDR3 is CASSSYAQYF. CDR3 DNA: TGCGCCAGCAGCTCCTATGCCCAGTACTTC.

V gene TRBV29-1 combines with J gene TRBJ2-3; the D is unclear. V lost 3 bases and J 4 bases, leaving 17 bases between the germline ends. The germline gives CDR1 SQVTM, CDR2 ANQGSEA. CDR3 length equals 15 residues. The CDR3 DNA reads TGCAGCGTTGATAGGTTGGCGACGATAGCAGATACGCAGTATTTT. It codes for CSVDRLATIADTQYF.

This clonotype occurred many times. The rearrangement uses TRBV3-1 and TRBJ1-5; no firm D call. The CDR3 runs 14 residues. Germline V CDR1 and CDR2: LGHDT, YNNKEL (reference sequence). Trimming removed 1 base at V and 6 bases at J, with 10 bases between. The CDR3 DNA reads TGTGCCAGCAGCCAAGTCTCCGACCTTCAGCCCCAGCATTTT. Protein: CASSQVSDLQPQHF. The variable domain in full, with the rest retrieved from reference TRBV3-1 and TRBJ1-5, is DTAVSQTPKYLVTQMGNDKSIKCEQNLGHDTMYWYKQDSKKFLKIMFSYNNKELIINETVPNRFSPKSPDKAHLNLHINSLELGDSAVYFCASSQVSDLQPQHFGDGTRLSIL.

CDR3 loop: CASSQAVSMESLFF. CDR3 coding DNA: TGTGCCAGCAGCCAGGCAGTCAGTATGGAATCCCTGTTTTTT. This chain joins TRBV7-3 and TRBJ1-4; no reliable D call. There are 14 residues in the CDR3. From germline, CDR1 is SGHTA and CDR2 FQGTGA. V dropped 5 bases and J dropped 14 bases, with 21 bases sitting between them.

This chain links TRBV20-1 with TRBJ2-5; no reliable D call. Germline V lookup: CDR1 DFQATT, CDR2 SNEGSKA (reference sequence). The CDR3 has 12 amino acids. V shed 6 bases and J shed 9 bases, with 17 bases lying between them. Here the CDR3 DNA reads TGCAGTGCCCGTGACACGAGCTGGGCCCAGTACTTC. Its translation: CSARDTSWAQYF.

The chain combines TRBV7-8 with TRBJ2-5; D is possibly TRBD1 (7 bases). V was shortened by 3 bases and J by 10 bases, with 24 bases between the two germline ends. This CDR3 is built from 16 residues. CDR1 and CDR2 (germline): SGHVS, FQNEAQ. The CDR3 spells CASSFGGGYEQYFQYF. The CDR3 coding sequence is TGTGCCAGCAGCTTCGGAGGGGGCTACGAGCAGTACTTCCAGTACTTC.